Below are 31 T cell receptor beta chains sequenced from a single sample in a study of control samples from healthy donors and cancer patients. Data came from immunoSEQ multiplex PCR; TCRdb stores just in-frame clones and leaves some out. In the table there are 140,000 or so clones, over 90% of which are singletons. Sequencing was carried out using PBMCs. These receptors came from a man between 60 and 75 years old with colorectal cancer.

The chain carries TRBV4-3 and TRBJ1-6, with unresolved D. The CDR3 is made up of 14 amino acids. V shed 0 bases and J shed 10 bases, with 10 bases lying between them. CDR1 is LGHNA and CDR2 is YSLEER in the germline V gene. In DNA, the CDR3 is TGCGCCAGCAGCCAAGACAAGGGAGGGTCACCCCTCCACTTT. Translation gives CASSQDKGGSPLHF.

This chain joins TRBV19 and TRBJ1-4; the D gene is possibly TRBD1 (5 bases). CDR1 is LNHDA and CDR2 is SQIVND in the germline V gene (reference sequence). Trimming stripped 7 bases from V and 8 bases from J, with 17 bases between. The CDR3 sequence is 14 residues long. The chain's CDR3 is CASTPGQAREKLFF. CDR3 in DNA: TGTGCCAGTACCCCGGGGCAGGCCCGCGAAAAACTGTTTTTT.

V gene TRBV28 combines with J gene TRBJ2-1; TRBD1 might be the D (6 bases). This CDR3 region has 12 residues. Trimming took off 3 bases at V and 13 bases at J, with 13 bases between the two ends. Germline values: CDR1 MDHEN, CDR2 SYDVKM. In DNA, the CDR3 is TGTGCCAGCAGTTTTTACAGGGTCAGTCAGTTCTTC. It is translated as CASSFYRVSQFF.

The chain uses TRBV5-6 and TRBJ1-2; no firm D call. CDR3 length equals 12 residues. The ends were cut back, 2 bases at V and 8 bases at J, with 10 bases in the middle. Germline CDR1 reads SGHDT; CDR2 reads YYEEEE. The CDR3 sequence: CASSFGDSGYTF. The CDR3 region has the DNA TGTGCCAGCAGCTTTGGGGATTCCGGCTACACCTTC.

This chain uses TRBV5-1 with TRBJ2-7; D remains unclear. In germline, CDR1 is SGHRS, CDR2 YFSETQ. The CDR3 consists of 14 residues. Trimming removed 2 bases from V and 2 bases from J, with 11 bases in between. CDR3 bases: TGCGCCAGCAGCTTTCGGGCAGGCCCCTACGAGCAGTACTTC. Translating gives CASSFRAGPYEQYF.

The chain couples TRBV2 to TRBJ2-7; D is perhaps TRBD1 or TRBD2 (5 bases each). CDR1 is SNHLY, CDR2 FYNNEI, per germline. V dropped 6 bases and J dropped 2 bases, with 8 bases sitting between them. The CDR3 is 12 residues long. The CDR3 sequence is CASRGEPYEQYF. CDR3 sequence (DNA): TGTGCCAGCAGAGGGGAGCCCTACGAGCAGTACTTC.

The chain uses TRBV5-6 and TRBJ2-3, with a possible D match to TRBD2 (5 bases). V shed 1 base and J shed 2 bases, with 14 bases lying between them. The CDR3 loop spans 16 amino acids. Germline lookup yields CDR1 SGHDT and CDR2 YYEEEE. CDR3 DNA sequence: TGTGCCAGCAGCTTGTTTGGTGGAGGCCCCACAGATACGCAGTATTTT. The encoded protein is CASSLFGGGPTDTQYF. Looking up the rest from reference TRBV5-6 and TRBJ2-3 gives the full variable domain: DAGVTQSPTHLIKTRGQQVTLRCSPKSGHDTVSWYQQALGQGPQFIFQYYEEEERQRGNFPDRFSGHQFPNYSSELNVNALLLGDSALYLCASSLFGGGPTDTQYFGPGTRLTVL.

The V and J genes are TRBV28 and TRBJ1-1; D is unclear. The CDR3 has 15 amino acids. Germline V gene sequence: CDR1 MDHEN, CDR2 SYDVKM. Trimming left V 6 bases short and J 1 base short, with 15 bases between. CDR3 DNA sequence: TGTGCCAGCAGGCACAAGGGCAGAAAGAACACTGAAGCTTTCTTT. The encoded protein is CASRHKGRKNTEAFF. The variable domain in full, completed from reference TRBV28 and TRBJ1-1, reads DVKVTQSSRYLVKRTGEKVFLECVQDMDHENMFWYRQDPGLGLRLIYFSYDVKMKEKGDIPEGYSVSREKKERFSLILESASTNQTSMYLCASRHKGRKNTEAFFGQGTRLTVV.

Concerning this clone: This sample also contains other DNA sequences that code for the same CDR3. The chain links TRBV10-3 to TRBJ2-3; TRBD2 matches 9 bases. The CDR3 spans 15 residues. Germline CDR1 reads ENHRY; CDR2 reads SYGVKD. The V gene end was trimmed by 6 bases and the J gene end by 3 bases; junction bases not matched to a gene: 7. The CDR3 region has the DNA TGTGCCATCAGGCGGGGGGGGGAAAGGACAGATACGCAGTATTTT. Its translation is CAIRRGGERTDTQYF.

Only one count was recorded for this clone. J is TRBJ1-4 and V is TRBV19, with D unresolved. The length of the CDR3 is 13 residues. Trimming cost V 0 bases and J 11 bases, with 10 bases left between them. CDR1 is LNHDA, CDR2 SQIVND, per germline (reference sequence). Here the CDR3 DNA reads TGTGCCAGTAGTATAGATGCGGCGAGGAAACTGTTTTTT. It translates to CASSIDAARKLFF.

The chain recombines TRBV10-3 with TRBJ1-2; 7 bases are a match to TRBD1. The CDR3 extends over 14 amino acids. After removal of 4 bases from V and 4 bases from J, the junction contained 6 bases not matched to a gene. CDR1 and CDR2 from the germline V gene are ENHRY and SYGVKD. CDR3 loop: CAISATGATYGYTF. DNA for the CDR3: TGTGCCATCAGTGCCACAGGGGCAACCTATGGCTACACCTTC.

CDR3 DNA sequence: TGTGCCAGCAGCCCCGGGCCGGCGGGGGGCTACACCTTC. Translation gives CASSPGPAGGYTF. The V and J genes are TRBV7-9 and TRBJ1-2; no firm D call. V lost 5 bases and J lost 8, with 15 bases in between. Germline lookup yields CDR1 SEHNR and CDR2 FQNEAQ (reference sequence). The CDR3 has 13 residues.

The V and J genes are TRBV9 and TRBJ2-7; 7 bases map to TRBD1. The CDR3 is made up of 15 amino acids. V was pared by 3 bases and J by 3 bases, with 9 bases of the junction left unmatched. CDR1 is SGDLS and CDR2 is YYNGEE in the germline V gene. CDR3 sequence (DNA): TGTGCCAGCAGCGCTCGGGACAGTGGAAACTACGAGCAGTACTTC. Protein product: CASSARDSGNYEQYF.

CDR3 protein: CASTANYGYTF. CDR3 nucleotide sequence: TGTGCCAGCACAGCTAACTATGGCTACACCTTC. This sequence joins TRBV6-5 and TRBJ1-2, with D uncertain. V lost 7 bases and J lost 0, with 3 bases in between. Per germline, CDR1 MNHEY and CDR2 SVGAGI. This CDR3 comprises 11 residues.

The V call is TRBV6-2 or TRBV6-3, the J call TRBJ2-1; D possibly corresponds to TRBD1 (6 bases). Looked up from germline, CDR1 is MNHEY and CDR2 is SVGEGT. Trimming cost V 5 bases and J 9 bases, with 23 bases left between them. The CDR3 sequence is 16 residues long. The CDR3 loop is CASSPQGQKQGAEQFF. In DNA, the CDR3 is TGTGCCAGCAGTCCCCAGGGACAAAAGCAAGGGGCTGAGCAGTTCTTC.

The chain employs TRBV29-1 and TRBJ2-3, with TRBD2 identical over 9 bases. Germline V gives CDR1 SQVTM, CDR2 ANQGSEA. The CDR3 has 13 amino acids. Trimming removed 4 bases from V and 1 base from J; junction bases left unmatched: 0. DNA for the CDR3: TGCAGCGTTGCTAGCGGGGGCACAGATACGCAGTATTTT. Translated, it gives CSVASGGTDTQYF.

This rearrangement joins TRBV5-1 to TRBJ2-7; TRBD1 agrees at 10 bases. Germline assignment: CDR1 SGHRS and CDR2 YFSETQ. The CDR3 contains 16 residues. With 0 bases clipped from V and 5 bases from J, the junction kept 8 bases outside the gene matches. The CDR3 reads CASSLVGGQGTHEQYF. The CDR3 DNA reads as TGCGCCAGCAGCTTGGTGGGGGGACAGGGGACCCACGAGCAGTACTTC.

J is TRBJ2-5 and V is TRBV7-6; 15 bases agree with TRBD2. The V gene end was trimmed by 5 bases and the J gene end by 2 bases; junction bases not matched to a gene: 9. The CDR3 is 18 amino acids. Germline V gene data show CDR1 as SGHVS and CDR2 as FNYEAQ. CDR3 protein: CASSLLGTSGGPQETQYF. In DNA, the CDR3 is TGTGCCAGCAGCCTCCTTGGGACTAGCGGGGGGCCTCAAGAGACCCAGTACTTC.

The V and J genes are TRBV9 and TRBJ1-2, with TRBD1 as a possible D gene (5 bases). The V gene lost 0 bases and the J gene lost 4 bases, with 10 bases spanning the gap. This CDR3 spans 14 amino acids. Germline CDR1 SGDLS, CDR2 YYNGEE. The CDR3 DNA follows: TGTGCCAGCAGCGTAGGACAGTTATCCTATGGCTACACCTTC. It specifies CASSVGQLSYGYTF.

V and J are TRBV27 and TRBJ2-2; maybe TRBD1 (6 bases). CDR3 length: 17 amino acids. Trimming stripped 6 bases from V and 6 bases from J, with 23 bases between. CDR1 and CDR2 from the germline V gene are MNHEY and SMNVEV (reference sequence). This chain's CDR3 is CASSPRTEPKEAGELFF. DNA for the CDR3: TGTGCCAGCAGCCCCCGGACAGAACCAAAGGAGGCCGGGGAGCTGTTTTTT.

CDR3 amino acids: CASSPSPETQYF. In DNA form, the CDR3 reads TGCGCCAGCAGCCCCTCCCCGGAGACCCAGTACTTC. The chain joins TRBV5-1 to TRBJ2-5; D is undetermined. In germline, CDR1 is SGHRS, CDR2 YFSETQ. The CDR3 loop spans 12 amino acids. V shed 4 bases and J shed 5 bases, with 9 bases lying between them. Drawing the rest from reference TRBV5-1 and TRBJ2-5, the complete variable domain is KAGVTQTPRYLIKTRGQQVTLSCSPISGHRSVSWYQQTPGQGLQFLFEYFSETQRNKGNFPGRFSGRQFSNSRSEMNVSTLELGDSALYLCASSPSPETQYFGPGTRLLVL.

V is TRBV9 and J is TRBJ2-2; 7 positions agree with TRBD1. Germline lookup yields CDR1 SGDLS and CDR2 YYNGEE. The CDR3 is 16 residues long. V trimming: 3 bases; J trimming: 7 bases; junction bases outside the gene matches: 12. The CDR3 sequence is CASSGTGEALGGELFF. CDR3 bases: TGTGCCAGCAGCGGGACAGGAGAAGCCCTCGGCGGGGAGCTGTTTTTT.

The chain combines TRBV6-5 with TRBJ2-7, with 10 bases matching TRBD2. Losses at the gene ends were 6 bases for V and 7 bases for J; bases not matched to a gene: 6. Germline values: CDR1 MNHEY, CDR2 SVGAGI. The CDR3 extends over 13 amino acids. Here the CDR3 reads CASRLAGGGEQYF. The CDR3 coding sequence is TGTGCCAGCAGATTAGCGGGGGGTGGGGAGCAGTACTTC.

The J gene is TRBJ2-1, the V gene TRBV9, with D possibly TRBD2 on 5 matching bases. The CDR3 consists of 14 residues. V was trimmed by 4 bases and J by 5 bases, leaving 13 bases between them. Germline CDR1 is SGDLS and CDR2 is YYNGEE. The CDR3 region has the DNA TGTGCCAGCAGCCCACGGGCGGGTGACAATGAGCAGTTCTTC. Translation: CASSPRAGDNEQFF.

This clone was observed once. The chain has TRBV24-1 and TRBJ2-3; 7 positions match TRBD2. Germline CDR1 is KGHDR and CDR2 is SFDVKD. V lost 0 bases, J lost 6 bases, and 11 bases stayed unmatched. The CDR3 totals 17 residues. This CDR3 is CATSDLLKGRGEDTQYF. The DNA for the CDR3 is TGTGCCACCAGTGATTTGCTTAAGGGGAGGGGTGAGGATACGCAGTATTTT.

Here the CDR3 reads CASSLGSTGVFGQPQHF. As DNA, the CDR3 is TGTGCCAGCAGTTTAGGTTCGACAGGGGTTTTTGGTCAGCCCCAGCATTTT. This chain links TRBV28 with TRBJ1-5, with 8 nucleotides matching TRBD1. Germline lookup yields CDR1 MDHEN and CDR2 SYDVKM. The CDR3 sequence is 17 residues long. The V gene end was trimmed by 2 bases and the J gene end by 6 bases; junction bases not matched to a gene: 12.

The chain is built from TRBV7-2 and TRBJ2-3, with D perhaps TRBD2 (5 bases). Looked up from germline, CDR1 is SGHTA and CDR2 is FQGNSA. V lost 5 bases and J lost 0, with 24 bases in between. The CDR3 covers 19 residues. CDR3 sequence reads: CASSKKRVDLPSSTDTQYF. CDR3 bases: TGTGCCAGCAGCAAAAAGAGGGTGGACTTACCTTCTAGCACAGATACGCAGTATTTT.

The chain carries TRBV19 and TRBJ2-4; D is uncertain. Germline V gene data show CDR1 as LNHDA and CDR2 as SQIVND (reference sequence). Trimming took off 5 bases at V and 0 bases at J, with 2 bases between the two ends. This CDR3 is built from 12 residues. This chain's CDR3 is CASSPAKNIQYF. Here the CDR3 DNA reads TGTGCCAGTAGTCCAGCCAAAAACATTCAGTACTTC. Together with reference TRBV19 and TRBJ2-4, the CDR3 gives the full variable domain: DGGITQSPKYLFRKEGQNVTLSCEQNLNHDAMYWYRQDPGQGLRLIYYSQIVNDFQKGDIAEGYSVSREKKESFPLTVTSAQKNPTAFYLCASSPAKNIQYFGAGTRLSVL.

The chain couples TRBV19 to TRBJ1-1; 9 positions match TRBD1. The CDR3 spans 15 residues. With V trimmed by 5 bases and J by 6 bases, 10 bases remained unmatched. Germline lookup yields CDR1 LNHDA and CDR2 SQIVND (reference sequence). The CDR3 reads CASSVNRGPRSEAFF. Here the CDR3 DNA reads TGTGCCAGTAGTGTTAACAGGGGGCCACGCTCTGAAGCTTTCTTT. The full variable domain, completed using reference TRBV19 and TRBJ1-1, is DGGITQSPKYLFRKEGQNVTLSCEQNLNHDAMYWYRQDPGQGLRLIYYSQIVNDFQKGDIAEGYSVSREKKESFPLTVTSAQKNPTAFYLCASSVNRGPRSEAFFGQGTRLTVV.

V gene TRBV19 combines with J gene TRBJ1-2; D possibly corresponds to TRBD1 (5 bases). The CDR3 runs to 15 residues. CDR1 and CDR2 from the germline V gene are LNHDA and SQIVND (reference sequence). V lost 0 bases, J lost 2 bases, and 10 bases lay in between. CDR3 region: CASSIDLGRNYGYTF. In DNA form, the CDR3 reads TGTGCCAGTAGTATAGATTTGGGACGGAACTATGGCTACACCTTC.

This sequence joins TRBV27 and TRBJ2-1; TRBD1 matches at 7 bases. Germline trimming cut 2 bases from V and 3 bases from J; bases unmatched to any gene: 4. Germline V gene lookup returns CDR1 MNHEY and CDR2 SMNVEV (reference sequence). This CDR3 has 15 amino acids. CDR3 DNA sequence: TGTGCCAGCAGTTTAGGGACAGCCATCTACAATGAGCAGTTCTTC. Translating it yields CASSLGTAIYNEQFF.